This is a list of T cell receptor beta chains from one sample in a study of lymphopenia after photon versus proton radiotherapy. Clones were sequenced by immunoSEQ multiplex PCR, and TCRdb holds only the in-frame ones, with some missing. This table has over 15,000 clones, over 75% appearing once. This specimen consisted of peripheral blood, obtained from a patient treated with proton-based radiotherapy. The receptors come from a man aged 65 to 79 with pancreatic cancer. The CDR3 runs from the conserved cysteine through the conserved F or W. The D gene is left open where the match is weak. Only some rows state a clone size, as once, few, many or a class for expanded clones.

>TRBJ2-1|TRBV5-5|TRBD1|.
TGTGCCAGCAGCTTGCGGTCTTTCGGGACAGGGGGTTACAATGAGCAGTTCTTC
CASSLRSFGTGGYNEQFF
>TRBJ1-1|TRBV6-1|TRBD1|.
TGTGCCAGCAGTGCACAGGGGTGGACTGAAGCTTTCTTT
CASSAQGWTEAFF
>TRBJ1-1|TRBV14|.|.
TGTGCCAGCAGCCGACCAGGGATGAACACTGAAGCTTTCTTT
CASSRPGMNTEAFF
>TRBJ1-2|TRBV19|.|few
TGTGCCAGTAGCCGACAGTATGGCTACACCTTC
CASSRQYGYTF
>TRBJ2-7|TRBV19|TRBD2|.
TGTGCCAGTAGTAGGGAAAGGGGGACTAGCGGGAGCTACGAGCAGTACTTC
CASSRERGTSGSYEQYF
>TRBJ1-1|TRBV19|.|.
TGTGCCAGTAGTAGATTTTCTGGTCGGGGGCAACGAACTGAAGCTTTCTTT
CASSRFSGRGQRTEAFF
>TRBJ1-2|TRBV30|.|.
TGTGCCTGGAGTATGGGCAGTAACTATGGCTACACCTTC
CAWSMGSNYGYTF
>TRBJ1-1|TRBV20-1|.|.
TGCAGTGCTCCCAAAGCTTTCTTT
CSAPKAFF
>TRBJ1-4|TRBV11-1|.|.
TGTGCCAGCAGCTTAGCGCGACACCCAAATGAAAAACTGTTTTTT
CASSLARHPNEKLFF
>TRBJ1-1|TRBV18|.|.
TGTGCCAGCTCACCGGGGCAGGGCGCTGAAGCTTTCTTT
CASSPGQGAEAFF
>TRBJ2-7|TRBV19|.|.
TGTGCCAGTAGTATTGCAGGGACCAGCGAGCAGTACTTC
CASSIAGTSEQYF
>TRBJ2-6|TRBV6-4|.|.
TGTGCCAGCAGCCATGGGGGGGGCCCCACTGGGGCCAACGTCCTGACTTTC
CASSHGGGPTGANVLTF
>TRBJ2-5|TRBV5-1|.|.
TGCGCCAGCAGCTCCCTGGGGTCCCAAGAGACCCAGTACTTC
CASSSLGSQETQYF
>TRBJ1-5|TRBV2|.|once
TGTGCCAGCAGTGAACCCAATCAGCCCCAGCATTTT
CASSEPNQPQHF
>TRBJ1-3|TRBV5-1|TRBD1|.
TGCGCCAGCAGCTCTCAGGGGGCGCGTGGAAACACCATATATTTT
CASSSQGARGNTIYF
>TRBJ2-3|TRBV4-1|TRBD1|.
TGCGCCAGCAGACCCAAAGGCCCGGGACAGGGACATACAGATACGCAGTATTTT
CASRPKGPGQGHTDTQYF
>TRBJ1-1|TRBV9|.|.
TGTGCCAGCGGGAGGTTGGGAAACACTGAAGCTTTCTTT
CASGRLGNTEAFF
>TRBJ2-1|TRBV13|.|.
TGTGCCAGCAGCTTAGATCGGCGAATGATGAATGAGCAGTTCTTC
CASSLDRRMMNEQFF
>TRBJ2-5|TRBV11-2|.|.
TGTGCCAGCAGCTTAGCCCCCTTGGGCAGTCAAGAGACCCAGTACTTC
CASSLAPLGSQETQYF
>TRBJ1-2|TRBV4-1|TRBD1|.
TGCGCCAGCAGCCAAGAAGAGAGGACAGGGGCGCGCAACTATGGCTACACCTTC
CASSQEERTGARNYGYTF
>TRBJ1-1|TRBV7-8|TRBD1|.
TGTGCCAGCAGCTTAATGTCGGCATGGGACAGGGGGTCGACTGAAGCTTTCTTT
CASSLMSAWDRGSTEAFF
>TRBJ2-2|TRBV6-4|.|.
TGTGCCAGCAGCCCTAACACCGGGGAGCTGTTTTTT
CASSPNTGELFF
>TRBJ2-3|TRBV6-1|TRBD1|few
TGTGCCAGCAGTGAAGCTGGGACAGGGATTAGCACAGATACGCAGTATTTT
CASSEAGTGISTDTQYF
>TRBJ1-5|TRBV5-6|.|.
TGTGCCAGCAGCTTGTATTCTTATAGCAATCAGCCCCAGCATTTT
CASSLYSYSNQPQHF
>TRBJ1-3|TRBV20-1|.|.
TGCAGTGCTAGTACAGGGTTGAGGGATTTT
CSASTGLRDF
>TRBJ1-5|TRBV19|TRBD1|.
TGTGCCAGTAGCCTCGGAGGGGGCGGCCAGCCCCAGCATTTT
CASSLGGGGQPQHF
>TRBJ1-3|TRBV5-4|TRBD1|.
TGTGCCAGCAGCAATAGGACAGGGGGCTCTGGAAACACCATATATTTT
CASSNRTGGSGNTIYF
>TRBJ2-3|TRBV13|.|.
TGTGCCAGCAGCTTGGCGGGAAGGGCTACAGATACGCAGTATTTT
CASSLAGRATDTQYF
>TRBJ2-2|TRBV6-6|.|.
TGTGCCAGCAGAAACAGGGTCCCGAACACCGGGGAGCTGTTTTTT
CASRNRVPNTGELFF
>TRBJ2-2|TRBV5-1|TRBD2|.
TGCGCCAGCAGCTTGGTACCGGGGAGGGACACCGGGGAGCTGTTTTTT
CASSLVPGRDTGELFF
>TRBJ1-1|TRBV7-9|.|few
TGTGCCAGCAACGGGAAGTACACTGAAGCTTTCTTT
CASNGKYTEAFF
>TRBJ2-5|TRBV7-3|TRBD2|.
TGTGCCAGCAGCTTAGGGGCGGGGGGCCCGTACCAAGAGACCCAGTACTTC
CASSLGAGGPYQETQYF
>TRBJ2-7|TRBV5-1|.|.
TGCGCCAGCAGCCCCAGGCCGGGCTCCTACGAGCAGTACTTC
CASSPRPGSYEQYF
>TRBJ1-1|TRBV7-8|.|.
TGTGCCAGCAGCTTAGGAGGGGGGAACACTGAAGCTTTCTTT
CASSLGGGNTEAFF
>TRBJ2-7|TRBV10-2|TRBD1|.
TGCGCCAGCAGTCTCCCAATAGGAAGGACAGGCAAGACCTACGAGCAGTACTTC
CASSLPIGRTGKTYEQYF
>TRBJ2-1|TRBV5-1|TRBD1|.
TGCGCCAGCAGCTCCGGGACAGAGTACAATGAGCAGTTCTTC
CASSSGTEYNEQFF
>TRBJ2-7|TRBV18|.|.
TGTGCCAGCTCACCACAGAGCGAGGGCCGCTCCTACGAGCAGTACTTC
CASSPQSEGRSYEQYF
>TRBJ2-7|TRBV23-1|TRBD1|.
TGCGCCGGAAGTCCAATATTTGACAGGGGGACTACCTACGAGCAGTACTTC
CAGSPIFDRGTTYEQYF
>TRBJ2-2|TRBV18|.|.
TGTGCCAGCTCACCAAAGACAACTAGGAGGACCGGGGAGCTGTTTTTT
CASSPKTTRRTGELFF
>TRBJ2-4|TRBV19|TRBD2|.
TGTGCCAGTAAACGAAGCGGGAGGGATACCAAAAACATTCAGTACTTC
CASKRSGRDTKNIQYF